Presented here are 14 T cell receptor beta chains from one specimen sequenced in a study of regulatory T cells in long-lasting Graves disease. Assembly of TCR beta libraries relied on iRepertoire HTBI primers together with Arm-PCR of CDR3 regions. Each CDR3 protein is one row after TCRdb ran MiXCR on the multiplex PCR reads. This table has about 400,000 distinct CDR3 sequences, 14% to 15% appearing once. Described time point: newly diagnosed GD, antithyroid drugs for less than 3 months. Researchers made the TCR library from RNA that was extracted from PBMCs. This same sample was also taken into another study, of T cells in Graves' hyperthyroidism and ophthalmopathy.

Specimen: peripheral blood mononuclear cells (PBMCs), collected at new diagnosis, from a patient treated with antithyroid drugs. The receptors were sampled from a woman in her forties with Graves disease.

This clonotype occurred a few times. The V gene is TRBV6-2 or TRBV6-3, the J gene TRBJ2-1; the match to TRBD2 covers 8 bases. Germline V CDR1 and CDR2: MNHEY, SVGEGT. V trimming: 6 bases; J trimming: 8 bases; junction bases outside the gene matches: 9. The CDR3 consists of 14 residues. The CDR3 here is CASRITGLEDEQFF. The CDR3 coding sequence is TGTGCCAGCAGGATAACGGGACTAGAAGATGAGCAGTTCTTC.

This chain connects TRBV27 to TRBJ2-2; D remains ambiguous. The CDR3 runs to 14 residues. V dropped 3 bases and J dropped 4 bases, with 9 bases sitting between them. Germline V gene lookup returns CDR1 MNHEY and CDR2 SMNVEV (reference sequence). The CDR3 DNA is TGTGCCAGCAGTTTTGGAGTTACCACCGGGGAGCTGTTTTTT. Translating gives CASSFGVTTGELFF.

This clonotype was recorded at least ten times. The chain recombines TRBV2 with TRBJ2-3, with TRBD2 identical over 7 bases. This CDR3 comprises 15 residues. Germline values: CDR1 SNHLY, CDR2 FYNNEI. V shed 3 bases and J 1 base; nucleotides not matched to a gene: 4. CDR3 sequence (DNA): TGTGCCAGCAGTGACCCAGGGAGGGGCACAGATACGCAGTATTTT. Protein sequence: CASSDPGRGTDTQYF.

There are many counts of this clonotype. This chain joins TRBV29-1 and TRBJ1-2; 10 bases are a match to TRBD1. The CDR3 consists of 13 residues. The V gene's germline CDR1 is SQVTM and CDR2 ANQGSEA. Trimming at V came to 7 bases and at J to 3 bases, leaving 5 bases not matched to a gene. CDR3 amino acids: CSAGTGEDYGYTF. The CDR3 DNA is TGCAGCGCCGGGACAGGGGAGGACTATGGCTACACCTTC.

The CDR3, as DNA: TGTGCCATCAGTGAGAACACCGGGGAGCTGTTTTTT. It translates to CAISENTGELFF. The gene calls are TRBV10-3 and TRBJ2-2; D ambiguous. In germline, CDR1 is ENHRY, CDR2 SYGVKD. Trimming removed 2 bases at V and 2 bases at J, with 0 bases between. The CDR3 spans 12 residues.

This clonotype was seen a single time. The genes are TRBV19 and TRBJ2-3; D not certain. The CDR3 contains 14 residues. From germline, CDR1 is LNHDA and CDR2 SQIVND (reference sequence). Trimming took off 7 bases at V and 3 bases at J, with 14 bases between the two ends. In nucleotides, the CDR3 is TGTGCCAGTACGTCACGAGGCGAAACAGATACGCAGTATTTT. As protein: CASTSRGETDTQYF.

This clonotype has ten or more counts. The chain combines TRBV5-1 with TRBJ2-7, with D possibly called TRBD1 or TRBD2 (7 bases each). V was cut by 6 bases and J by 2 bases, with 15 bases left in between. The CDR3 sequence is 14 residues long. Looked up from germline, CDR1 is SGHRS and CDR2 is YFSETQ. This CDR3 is CASTRGDSTYEQYF. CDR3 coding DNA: TGCGCCAGCACCCGGGGGGACAGCACCTACGAGCAGTACTTC. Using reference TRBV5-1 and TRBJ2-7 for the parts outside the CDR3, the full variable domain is KAGVTQTPRYLIKTRGQQVTLSCSPISGHRSVSWYQQTPGQGLQFLFEYFSETQRNKGNFPGRFSGRQFSNSRSEMNVSTLELGDSALYLCASTRGDSTYEQYFGPGTRLTVT.

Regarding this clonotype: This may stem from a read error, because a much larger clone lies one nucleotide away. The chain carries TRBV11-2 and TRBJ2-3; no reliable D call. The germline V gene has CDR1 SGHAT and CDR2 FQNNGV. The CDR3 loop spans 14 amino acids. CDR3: CASSLPHLADTRYF. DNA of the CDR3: TGTGCCAGCAGCTTACCCCACCTTGCAGATACGCGGTATTTT.

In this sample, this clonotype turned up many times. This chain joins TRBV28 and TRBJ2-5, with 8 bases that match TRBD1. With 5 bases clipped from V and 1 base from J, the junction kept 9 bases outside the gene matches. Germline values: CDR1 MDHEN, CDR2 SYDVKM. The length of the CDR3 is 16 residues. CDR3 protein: CASSPEGTGSQETQYF. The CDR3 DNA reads TGTGCCAGCAGTCCCGAAGGGACAGGATCCCAAGAGACCCAGTACTTC.

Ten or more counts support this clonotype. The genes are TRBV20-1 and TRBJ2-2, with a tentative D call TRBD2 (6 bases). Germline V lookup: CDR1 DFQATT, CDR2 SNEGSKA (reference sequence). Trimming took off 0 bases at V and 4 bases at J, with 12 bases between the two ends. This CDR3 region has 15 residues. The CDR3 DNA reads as TGCAGTGCTAGAGATCTACTAGCAAGCACCGGGGAGCTGTTTTTT. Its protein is CSARDLLASTGELFF.

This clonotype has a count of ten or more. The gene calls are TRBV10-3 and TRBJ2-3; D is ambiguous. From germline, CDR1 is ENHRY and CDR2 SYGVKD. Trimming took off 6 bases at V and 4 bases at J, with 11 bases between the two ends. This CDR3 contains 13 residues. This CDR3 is CAIRDAGSDTQYF. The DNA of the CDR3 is TGTGCCATCAGGGATGCAGGATCAGATACGCAGTATTTT.

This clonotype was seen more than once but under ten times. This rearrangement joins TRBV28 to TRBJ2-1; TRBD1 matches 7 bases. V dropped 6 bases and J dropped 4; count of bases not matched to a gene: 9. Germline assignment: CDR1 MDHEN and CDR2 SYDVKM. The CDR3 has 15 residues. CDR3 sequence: CASRGDRPYYNEQFF. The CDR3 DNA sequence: TGTGCCAGCAGGGGGGACAGACCTTATTACAATGAGCAGTTCTTC.

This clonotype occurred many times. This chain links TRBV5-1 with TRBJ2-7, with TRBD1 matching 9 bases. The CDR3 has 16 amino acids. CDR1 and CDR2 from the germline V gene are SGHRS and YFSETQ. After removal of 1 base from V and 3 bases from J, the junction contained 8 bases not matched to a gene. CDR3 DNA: TGCGCCAGCAGCTTGCCCGGGACAGGGAAAAACTACGAGCAGTACTTC. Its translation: CASSLPGTGKNYEQYF. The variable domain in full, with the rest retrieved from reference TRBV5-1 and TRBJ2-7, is KAGVTQTPRYLIKTRGQQVTLSCSPISGHRSVSWYQQTPGQGLQFLFEYFSETQRNKGNFPGRFSGRQFSNSRSEMNVSTLELGDSALYLCASSLPGTGKNYEQYFGPGTRLTVT.

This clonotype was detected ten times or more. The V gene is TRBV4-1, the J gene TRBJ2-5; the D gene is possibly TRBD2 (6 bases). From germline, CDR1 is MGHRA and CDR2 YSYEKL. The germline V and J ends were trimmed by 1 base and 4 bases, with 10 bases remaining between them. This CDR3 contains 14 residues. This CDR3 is CASSQAAGGETQYF. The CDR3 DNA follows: TGCGCCAGCAGCCAAGCGGCCGGGGGAGAGACCCAGTACTTC.